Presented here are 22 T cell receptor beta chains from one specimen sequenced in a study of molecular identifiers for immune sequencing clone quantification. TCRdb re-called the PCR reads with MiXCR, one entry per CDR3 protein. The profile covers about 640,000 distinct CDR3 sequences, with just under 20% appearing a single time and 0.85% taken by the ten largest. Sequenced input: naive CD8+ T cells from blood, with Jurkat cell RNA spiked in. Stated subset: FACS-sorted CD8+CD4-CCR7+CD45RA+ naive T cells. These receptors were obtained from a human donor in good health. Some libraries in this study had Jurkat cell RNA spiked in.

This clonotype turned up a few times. CDR3 region: CASSLLGGVETQYF. The CDR3 nucleotides are TGTGCCAGCAGCTTATTAGGGGGAGTGGAGACCCAGTACTTC. This chain links TRBV7-9 with TRBJ2-5; D is possibly TRBD1 (6 bases). The CDR3 is 14 residues long. Germline lookup yields CDR1 SEHNR and CDR2 FQNEAQ (reference sequence). Trimming took 2 bases from V and 5 from J, leaving 12 bases between them.

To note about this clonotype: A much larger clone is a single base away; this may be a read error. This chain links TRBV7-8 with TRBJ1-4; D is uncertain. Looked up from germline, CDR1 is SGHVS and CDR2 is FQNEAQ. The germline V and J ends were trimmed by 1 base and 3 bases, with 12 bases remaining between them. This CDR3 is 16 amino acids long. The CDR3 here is CASSLVVVAANEKLFF. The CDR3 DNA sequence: TGTGCCAGCAGCTTAGTGGTTGTTGCAGCTAATGAAAAACTGTTTTTT.

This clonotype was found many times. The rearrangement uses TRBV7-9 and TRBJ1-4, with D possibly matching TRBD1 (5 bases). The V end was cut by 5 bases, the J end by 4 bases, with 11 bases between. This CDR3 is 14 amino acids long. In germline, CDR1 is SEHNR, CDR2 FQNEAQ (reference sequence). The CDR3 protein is CASSISGHNEKLFF. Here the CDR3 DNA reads TGTGCCAGCAGCATCAGTGGACATAATGAAAAACTGTTTTTT.

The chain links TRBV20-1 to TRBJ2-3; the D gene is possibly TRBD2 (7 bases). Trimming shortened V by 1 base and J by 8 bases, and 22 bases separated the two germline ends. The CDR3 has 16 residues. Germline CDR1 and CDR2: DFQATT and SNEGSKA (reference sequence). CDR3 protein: CSARVRGGGPVGTQYF. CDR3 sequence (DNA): TGCAGTGCTAGAGTCAGAGGGGGAGGGCCGGTAGGTACGCAGTATTTT.

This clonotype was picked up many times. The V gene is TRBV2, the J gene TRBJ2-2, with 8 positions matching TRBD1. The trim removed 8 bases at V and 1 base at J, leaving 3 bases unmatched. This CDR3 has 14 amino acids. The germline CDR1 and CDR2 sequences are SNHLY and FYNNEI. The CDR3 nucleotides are TGTGCCAGCTCGGACAGGGTGAACACCGGGGAGCTGTTTTTT. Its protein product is CASSDRVNTGELFF.

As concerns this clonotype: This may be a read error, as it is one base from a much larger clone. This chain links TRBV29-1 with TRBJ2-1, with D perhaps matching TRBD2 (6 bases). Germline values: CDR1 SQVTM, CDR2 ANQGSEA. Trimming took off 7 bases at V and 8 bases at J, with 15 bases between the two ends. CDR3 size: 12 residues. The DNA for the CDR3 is TGCAGCGCCGAGTGGGGGGATGATGAGCAGTTCTTC. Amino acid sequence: CSAEWGDDEQFF.

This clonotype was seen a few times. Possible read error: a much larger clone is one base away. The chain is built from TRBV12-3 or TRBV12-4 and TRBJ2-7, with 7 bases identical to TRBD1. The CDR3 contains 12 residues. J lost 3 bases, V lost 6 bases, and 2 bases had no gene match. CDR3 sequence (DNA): TGTGCCAGCAGAAGACAGGGCTACGAGCAGTACTTC. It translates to CASRRQGYEQYF.

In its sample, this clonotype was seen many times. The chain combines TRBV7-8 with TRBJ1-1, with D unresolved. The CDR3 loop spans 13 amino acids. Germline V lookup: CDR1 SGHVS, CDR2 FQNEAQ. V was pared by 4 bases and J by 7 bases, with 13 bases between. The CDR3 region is CASSSMGGSEAFF. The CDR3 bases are TGTGCCAGCAGCTCAATGGGAGGGAGTGAAGCTTTCTTT.

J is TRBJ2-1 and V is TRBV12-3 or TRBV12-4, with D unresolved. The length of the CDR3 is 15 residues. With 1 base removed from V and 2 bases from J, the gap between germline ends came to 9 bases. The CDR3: CASSLVAGPYNEQFF. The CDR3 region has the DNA TGTGCCAGCAGTTTAGTCGCAGGCCCCTACAATGAGCAGTTCTTC.

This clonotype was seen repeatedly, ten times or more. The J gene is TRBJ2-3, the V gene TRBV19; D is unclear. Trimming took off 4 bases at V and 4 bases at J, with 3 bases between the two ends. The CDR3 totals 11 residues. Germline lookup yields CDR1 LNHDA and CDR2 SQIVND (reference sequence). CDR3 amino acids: CASSTADTQYF. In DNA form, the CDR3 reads TGTGCCAGTAGTACCGCAGATACGCAGTATTTT.

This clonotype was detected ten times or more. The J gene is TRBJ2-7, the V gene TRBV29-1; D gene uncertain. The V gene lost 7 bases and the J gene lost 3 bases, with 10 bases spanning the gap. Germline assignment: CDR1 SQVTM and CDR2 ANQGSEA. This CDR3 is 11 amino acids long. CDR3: CSAMVGYEQYF. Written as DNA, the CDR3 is TGCAGCGCTATGGTGGGCTACGAGCAGTACTTC.

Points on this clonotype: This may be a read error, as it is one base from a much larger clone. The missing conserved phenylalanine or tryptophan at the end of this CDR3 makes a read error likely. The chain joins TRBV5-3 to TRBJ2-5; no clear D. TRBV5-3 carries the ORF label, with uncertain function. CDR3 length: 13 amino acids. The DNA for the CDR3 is TGTGCCAGCAGCTCGCACAACCAAGAGACCCAGTACTCC. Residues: CASSSHNQETQYS.

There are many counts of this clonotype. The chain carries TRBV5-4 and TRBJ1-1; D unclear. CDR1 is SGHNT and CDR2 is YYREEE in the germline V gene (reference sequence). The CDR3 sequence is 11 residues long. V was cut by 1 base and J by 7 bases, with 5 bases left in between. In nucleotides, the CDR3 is TGTGCCAGCAGCTTGTATGGTGAAGCTTTCTTT. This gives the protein CASSLYGEAFF.

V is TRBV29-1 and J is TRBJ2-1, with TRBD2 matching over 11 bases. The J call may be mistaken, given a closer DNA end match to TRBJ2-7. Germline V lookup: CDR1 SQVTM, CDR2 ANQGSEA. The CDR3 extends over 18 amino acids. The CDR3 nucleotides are TGCAGCGTTGAGGTAGTTAGCGGGAGGGCCACCTTCCTTGATGAGCAGTACTTC. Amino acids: CSVEVVSGRATFLDEQYF.

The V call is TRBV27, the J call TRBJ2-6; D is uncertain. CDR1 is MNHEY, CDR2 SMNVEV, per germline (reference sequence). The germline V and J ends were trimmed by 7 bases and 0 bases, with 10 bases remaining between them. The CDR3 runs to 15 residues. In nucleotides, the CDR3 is TGTGCCAGCACCCCCGGGTACTCTGGGGCCAACGTCCTGACTTTC. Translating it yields CASTPGYSGANVLTF.

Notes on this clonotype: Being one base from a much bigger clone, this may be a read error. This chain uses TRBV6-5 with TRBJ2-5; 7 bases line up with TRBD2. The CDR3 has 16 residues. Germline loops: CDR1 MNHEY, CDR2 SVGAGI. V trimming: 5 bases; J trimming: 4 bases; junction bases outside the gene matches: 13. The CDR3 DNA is TGTGCCAGCAGTCATTTAGGGCGCGGGGGAAGAGAGACCCAGTACTTC. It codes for CASSHLGRGGRETQYF.

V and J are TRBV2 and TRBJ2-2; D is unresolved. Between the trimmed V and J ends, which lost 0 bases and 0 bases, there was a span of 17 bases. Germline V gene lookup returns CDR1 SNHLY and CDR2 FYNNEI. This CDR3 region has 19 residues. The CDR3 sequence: CASSEAPTRVAANTGELFF. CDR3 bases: TGTGCCAGCAGTGAAGCGCCGACCAGAGTGGCGGCGAACACCGGGGAGCTGTTTTTT. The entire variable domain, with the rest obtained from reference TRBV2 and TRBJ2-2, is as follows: EPEVTQTPSHQVTQMGQEVILRCVPISNHLYFYWYRQILGQKVEFLVSFYNNEISEKSEIFDDQFSVERPDGSNFTLKIRSTKLEDSAMYFCASSEAPTRVAANTGELFFGEGSRLTVL.

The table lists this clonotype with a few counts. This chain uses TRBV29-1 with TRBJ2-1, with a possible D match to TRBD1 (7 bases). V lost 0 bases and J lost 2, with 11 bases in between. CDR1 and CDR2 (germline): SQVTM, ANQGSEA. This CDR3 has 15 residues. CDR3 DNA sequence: TGCAGCGTTGAAGACAGGGGGGACGCCTACAATGAGCAGTTCTTC. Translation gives CSVEDRGDAYNEQFF.

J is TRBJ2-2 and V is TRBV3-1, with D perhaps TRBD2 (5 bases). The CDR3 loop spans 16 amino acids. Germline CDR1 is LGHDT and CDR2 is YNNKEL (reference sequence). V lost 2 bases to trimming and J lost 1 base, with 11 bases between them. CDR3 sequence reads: CASSQQWERNTGELFF. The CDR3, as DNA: TGTGCCAGCAGCCAACAATGGGAGAGGAACACCGGGGAGCTGTTTTTT. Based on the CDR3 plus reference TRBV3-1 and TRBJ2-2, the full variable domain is DTAVSQTPKYLVTQMGNDKSIKCEQNLGHDTMYWYKQDSKKFLKIMFSYNNKELIINETVPNRFSPKSPDKAHLNLHINSLELGDSAVYFCASSQQWERNTGELFFGEGSRLTVL.

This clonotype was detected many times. CDR3 nucleotide sequence: TGCGCCAGCAGCCGAGAGGACAGGGGAGAGACCCAGTACTTC. Translating it yields CASSREDRGETQYF. This rearrangement joins TRBV4-3 to TRBJ2-5; 9 bases line up with TRBD1. Germline V gives CDR1 LGHNA, CDR2 YSLEER. V shed 4 bases and J 4 bases; nucleotides not matched to a gene: 4. The CDR3 has 14 residues.

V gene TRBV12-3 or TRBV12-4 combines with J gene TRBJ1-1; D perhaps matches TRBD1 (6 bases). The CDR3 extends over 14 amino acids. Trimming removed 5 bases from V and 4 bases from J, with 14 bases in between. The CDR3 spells CASSRQEASTEAFF. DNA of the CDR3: TGTGCCAGCAGTCGACAGGAGGCGAGCACTGAAGCTTTCTTT.

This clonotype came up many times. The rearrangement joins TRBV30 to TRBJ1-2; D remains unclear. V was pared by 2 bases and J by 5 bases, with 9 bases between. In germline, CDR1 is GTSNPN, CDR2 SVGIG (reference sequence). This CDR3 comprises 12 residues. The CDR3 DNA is TGTGCCTGGAGTCCAGTGACATATGGCTACACCTTC. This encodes CAWSPVTYGYTF. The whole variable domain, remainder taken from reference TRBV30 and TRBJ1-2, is SQTIHQWPATLVQPVGSPLSLECTVEGTSNPNLYWYRQAAGRGLQLLFYSVGIGQISSEVPQNLSASRPQDRQFILSSKKLLLSDSGFYLCAWSPVTYGYTFGSGTRLTVV.